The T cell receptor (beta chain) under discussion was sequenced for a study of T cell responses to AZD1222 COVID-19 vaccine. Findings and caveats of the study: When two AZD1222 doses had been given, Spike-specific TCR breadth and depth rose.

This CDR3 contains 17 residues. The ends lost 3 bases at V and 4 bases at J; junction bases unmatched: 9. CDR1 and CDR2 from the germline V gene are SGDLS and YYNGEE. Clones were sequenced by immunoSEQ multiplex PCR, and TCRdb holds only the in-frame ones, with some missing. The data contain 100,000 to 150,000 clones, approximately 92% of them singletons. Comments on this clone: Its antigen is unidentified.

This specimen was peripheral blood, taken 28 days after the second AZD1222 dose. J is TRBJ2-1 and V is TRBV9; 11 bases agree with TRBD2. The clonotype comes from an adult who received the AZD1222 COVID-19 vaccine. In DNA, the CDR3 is TGTGCCAGCAGCGCGGGGCCGGGACTAGCGGCATACAATGAGCAGTTCTTC. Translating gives CASSAGPGLAAYNEQFF.